This is a list of T cell receptor beta chains from one sample in a study of T cell changes during pregnancy in multiple sclerosis. This table comes from immunoSEQ multiplex PCR, and its TCRdb copy is limited to in-frame clones, with some not included. The table has roughly 35,000 clones, 88% seen once; the top ten hold roughly 1.2%. The material sequenced was CD4+ T cells from peripheral blood mononuclear cells, taken before pregnancy. Receptors originate from a female donor with multiple sclerosis, enrolled in a pregnancy study. Both conserved end residues are part of each CDR3. A D gene is named only where the DNA matches it firmly. For some rows the clone size is stated as once, few or many, or as a class when expanded; others skip it.

17	.	TRBD2	TRBJ2-3	TRBV5-1	TGCGCCAGCAGCTTGGAGACTAGCGGGAGAGATGCAGATACGCAGTATTTT	CASSLETSGRDADTQYF
15	.	TRBD2	TRBJ2-7	TRBV5-1	TGCGCCAGCAGCTTGGCTAGCGGAGCCTCCTACGAGCAGTACTTC	CASSLASGASYEQYF
15	.	TRBD2	TRBJ2-7	TRBV6-5	TGTGCCAGCAGTTACTCGCGGGAGGGCGCCTACGAGCAGTACTTC	CASSYSREGAYEQYF
14	once	.	TRBJ2-7	TRBV18	TGTGCCAGCTCACCGACACAGGGCACCTACGAGCAGTACTTC	CASSPTQGTYEQYF
15	.	.	TRBJ1-1	TRBV10-1	TGCGCCAGCAGTGACTCCGTGACAGGGAACACTGAAGCTTTCTTT	CASSDSVTGNTEAFF
14	.	.	TRBJ2-5	TRBV27	TGTGCCAGCAGTTTAAGGGCCGCGGGAGAGACCCAGTACTTC	CASSLRAAGETQYF
16	.	.	TRBJ2-6	TRBV4-2	TGTGCCAGCAGCCAAAACGAGGCCTCTGGGGCCAACGTCCTGACTTTC	CASSQNEASGANVLTF
13	.	.	TRBJ2-7	TRBV27	TGTGCCAGCAGTTTGGAGGGGCGGGGCGAGCAGTACTTC	CASSLEGRGEQYF
12	.	.	TRBJ2-5	TRBV30	TGTGCCTGGAAGCTAGGGAGGGAGACCCAGTACTTC	CAWKLGRETQYF
14	.	TRBD2	TRBJ2-2	TRBV30	TGTGCCTGGGATGCGGGAGCGAACACCGGGGAGCTGTTTTTT	CAWDAGANTGELFF
13	.	.	TRBJ2-7	TRBV19	TGTGCCAGTAGTATCAGTCAGGACTACGAGCAGTACTTC	CASSISQDYEQYF
13	.	.	TRBJ2-5	TRBV6-6	TGTGCCAGCAAAATACAGGGTCCAGAGACCCAGTACTTC	CASKIQGPETQYF
16	.	.	TRBJ1-5	TRBV19	TGTGCCAGTACCCCCCTCTGGGACTATAGCAATCAGCCCCAGCATTTT	CASTPLWDYSNQPQHF
17	.	TRBD2	TRBJ2-7	TRBV30	TGTGCCTGGTCTTTTCGGCGACTAGCGGTGTCCTCCTACGAGCAGTACTTC	CAWSFRRLAVSSYEQYF
14	.	TRBD1	TRBJ1-1	TRBV27	TGTGCCAGCATGTCGGGACAGGCTTACACTGAAGCTTTCTTT	CASMSGQAYTEAFF
14	.	.	TRBJ1-1	TRBV30	TGTGCCTGGACCCTCCACGGTGGGAACACTGAAGCTTTCTTT	CAWTLHGGNTEAFF
14	.	TRBD1	TRBJ2-7	TRBV6-5	TGTGCCAGCAGGACGAGGACAGGGGCTTACGAGCAGTACTTC	CASRTRTGAYEQYF
14	once	.	TRBJ1-1	TRBV30	TGTGCCATCGGACAGCTATCTCTGAACACTGAAGCTTTCTTT	CAIGQLSLNTEAFF
14	.	.	TRBJ1-2	TRBV28	TGTGCCAGCAGTTTATCGACAGCCGGATATGGCTACACCTTC	CASSLSTAGYGYTF
13	.	.	TRBJ2-1	TRBV30	TGTGCCTGGAGTACAGTCTCCTACAATGAGCAGTTCTTC	CAWSTVSYNEQFF
15	.	TRBD1	TRBJ1-4	TRBV5-1	TGCGCCAGCAGCACTCAGGGGGTGGCTAATGAAAAACTGTTTTTT	CASSTQGVANEKLFF
17	.	.	TRBJ1-1	TRBV5-4	TGTGCCAGCACCCGGGGGGGTTTGCAGCCCGGAAACACTGAAGCTTTCTTT	CASTRGGLQPGNTEAFF
13	.	TRBD2	TRBJ2-1	TRBV5-4	TGTGCCAGCAGCTCCGCGGGCGGGGGTGAGCAGTTCTTC	CASSSAGGGEQFF
17	.	TRBD1	TRBJ2-7	TRBV18	TGTGCCAGCTCACCACCGACAGGGGCGCCCGTCTCCTACGAGCAGTACTTC	CASSPPTGAPVSYEQYF
14	.	.	TRBJ2-7	TRBV5-6	TGTGCCAGCAGCTTCTTATCGGGAGAGGGAGAGCAGTACTTC	CASSFLSGEGEQYF
11	.	TRBD1	TRBJ2-1	TRBV28	TGTGCCAGCAGCTCCGGGACAGGGGAGGTCTTC	CASSSGTGEVF
18	.	TRBD1	TRBJ1-4	TRBV28	TGTGCCAGCAGTTTATATGGACAGGGGGTTATCGGGAATGAAAAACTGTTTTTT	CASSLYGQGVIGNEKLFF
15	few	TRBD2	TRBJ2-5	TRBV19	TGTGCCAGTAGCCTGGGGGGAGGGACGGGAGAGACCCAGTACTTC	CASSLGGGTGETQYF
18	.	.	TRBJ1-3	TRBV10-3	TGTGCCATCAGTGAGGACGCAGCGCCTCGGAGCTCTGGAAACACCATATATTTT	CAISEDAAPRSSGNTIYF
13	.	TRBD1	TRBJ2-5	TRBV27	TGTGCCAGCAGCTGGGACAGGGGTGAGACCCAGTACTTC	CASSWDRGETQYF
15	.	.	TRBJ2-7	TRBV27	TGTGCCAGCAGTTTAGGGGGGACAGATCCCTACGAGCAGTACTTC	CASSLGGTDPYEQYF
15	.	.	TRBJ1-1	TRBV5-4	TGTGCCAGCTACCGGCCGGGGGGCCGGAACACTGAAGCTTTCTTT	CASYRPGGRNTEAFF
15	once	.	TRBJ1-2	TRBV2	TGTGCCAGCAGTGAAGCGTTTGGCAGGGCCTATGGCTACACCTTC	CASSEAFGRAYGYTF
15	.	TRBD2	TRBJ2-7	TRBV7-3	TGTGCCAGCACCAGTAGCGGGAGTAACGCCTACGAGCAGTACTTC	CASTSSGSNAYEQYF
14	once	TRBD1	TRBJ2-7	TRBV19	TGTGCCAGTAGTCTTGGGACAGGGAACTACGAGCAGTACTTC	CASSLGTGNYEQYF
16	.	.	TRBJ2-1	TRBV5-5	TGTGCCAGCACAATGGCCCCGGGACTTCTATCCCATGAGCAGTTCTTC	CASTMAPGLLSHEQFF
15	.	.	TRBJ1-4	TRBV5-4	TGTGCCAGCAGCCCCGCCGGGGCGGGGAATGAAAAACTGTTTTTT	CASSPAGAGNEKLFF
16	.	TRBD1	TRBJ1-3	TRBV28	TGTGCCAGCAGTTTATCCGACAGGGGTGGAGGAAACACCATATATTTT	CASSLSDRGGGNTIYF
18	once	TRBD2	TRBJ2-1	TRBV7-8	TGTGCCAGCAGACTTAACCGAGCGGGGGGATTCCTTTACAATGAGCAGTTCTTC	CASRLNRAGGFLYNEQFF
15	few	.	TRBJ1-5	TRBV6-4	TGTGCCAGCAGTTTGAAGGGGGGGGGCAATCAGCCCCAGCATTTT	CASSLKGGGNQPQHF
14	.	.	TRBJ1-1	TRBV12-5	TGTGCTAGTGCCTACGGGGGGCTGAACACTGAAGCTTTCTTT	CASAYGGLNTEAFF
12	.	.	TRBJ1-5	TRBV30	TGTGCCTGGGGAGGGGGCAATCAGCCCCAGCATTTT	CAWGGGNQPQHF
12	.	.	TRBJ1-2	TRBV6-5	TGTGCCAGCGCAACGGGAGGGTCTGGCTACACCTTC	CASATGGSGYTF
13	.	TRBD1	TRBJ2-7	TRBV10-3	TGTGCCATCAGCCTCAGGGGGCGGAACGAGCAGTACTTC	CAISLRGRNEQYF
13	.	TRBD1	TRBJ1-1	TRBV30	TGTGCCTGGAGTAGACAGGGGGGCACTGAAGCTTTCTTT	CAWSRQGGTEAFF
18	once	TRBD2	TRBJ2-1	TRBV19	TGTGCCAGTAGTATAGTCCCCCAGACTAGCGGATACTACAATGAGCAGTTCTTC	CASSIVPQTSGYYNEQFF
13	.	.	TRBJ2-5	TRBV30	TGTGCCTGGGCCGCGGGGGCTGGAGAGACCCAGTACTTC	CAWAAGAGETQYF
13	.	.	TRBJ2-3	TRBV27	TGTGCCAGCAGTTCCCTACGCACAGATACGCAGTATTTT	CASSSLRTDTQYF
16	.	TRBD2	TRBJ2-1	TRBV5-1	TGCGCCAGCAGCCGAACTAGCGGAGAGGGGAGGAATGAGCAGTTCTTC	CASSRTSGEGRNEQFF
14	.	TRBD1	TRBJ1-5	TRBV23-1	TGCGCCAGCAGCCACGACAGGGGGAAACAGCCCCAGCATTTT	CASSHDRGKQPQHF
14	.	TRBD1	TRBJ1-4	TRBV9	TGTGCCAGCAGCGAGGGGACAGGCGGAGAAAAACTGTTTTTT	CASSEGTGGEKLFF
12	.	TRBD1	TRBJ2-1	TRBV10-1	TGCGCCAGCAGCACAGGGACAGGGGCACAGTTCTTC	CASSTGTGAQFF
14	few	.	TRBJ2-7	TRBV10-1	TGCGCCAGCAGTGTGGCCTTGTCCCCCTACGAGCAGTACTTC	CASSVALSPYEQYF
14	.	TRBD1	TRBJ1-2	TRBV5-1	TGCGCCAGCAGCCGAGGACAGGGTCTGAGGGGCTACACCTTC	CASSRGQGLRGYTF
18	.	.	TRBJ2-2	TRBV7-9	TGTGCCAGCAGCTTAGGGGTTTATTGGGGAGACGACACCGGGGAGCTGTTTTTT	CASSLGVYWGDDTGELFF